The present TCR beta chain was sequenced within a study of T cells in localized non-small cell lung cancer. Measured with immunoSEQ multiplex PCR; TCRdb has only the in-frame clones, and not every one. The sample contains fewer than 40,000 clones, approximately 91% of which appear only once. The study's findings and limits: Across samples, adjacent lung featured a median approximately 56 of the top 100 tumor clones. In uninvolved adjacent lung, T cell clonality reached its highest value, exceeding tumor.

This clone has more than one count but fewer than ten. The target antigen is unknown. Germline V gene lookup returns CDR1 LNHDA and CDR2 SQIVND (reference sequence). This CDR3 spans 14 amino acids. J was trimmed by 2 bases and V by 10 bases; bases with no gene match: 4. The V and J genes are TRBV19 and TRBJ2-2, with TRBD1 identical over 10 bases. This receptor was identified in a female donor at least 60 years old with stage I lung adenocarcinoma. The sequencing used peripheral blood, collected before any cancer treatment. The DNA of the CDR3 is TGTGCCACACGGGACAGGGGTAACACCGGGGAGCTGTTTTTT. Its translation is CATRDRGNTGELFF.